This TCR beta chain was obtained from a study of blood T cell repertoires in COVID-19. Study details: The United States, Italy and Spain supplied acute and convalescent COVID-19 samples.

Participants came from under 30 US areas, aged roughly 18 to 89 years. Germline V lookup: CDR1 KGHSH, CDR2 LQKENI. The CDR3 has 14 residues. J was trimmed by 6 bases and V by 3 bases; bases with no gene match: 6. TCRdb keeps only in-frame clones here, not all; method: immunoSEQ multiplex PCR. Here the sample spans some 150,000 clones, 88% being singletons. The sequencing sample was made of PBMCs or T cells enriched from blood (not recorded which). The V and J genes are TRBV18 and TRBJ1-1; 8 positions match TRBD1. This TCR came from a woman in her thirties with acute COVID-19. CDR3 coding DNA: TGTGCCAGCTCACCGGTGGCAGGGGGCCCTGAAGCTTTCTTT. As protein: CASSPVAGGPEAFF.